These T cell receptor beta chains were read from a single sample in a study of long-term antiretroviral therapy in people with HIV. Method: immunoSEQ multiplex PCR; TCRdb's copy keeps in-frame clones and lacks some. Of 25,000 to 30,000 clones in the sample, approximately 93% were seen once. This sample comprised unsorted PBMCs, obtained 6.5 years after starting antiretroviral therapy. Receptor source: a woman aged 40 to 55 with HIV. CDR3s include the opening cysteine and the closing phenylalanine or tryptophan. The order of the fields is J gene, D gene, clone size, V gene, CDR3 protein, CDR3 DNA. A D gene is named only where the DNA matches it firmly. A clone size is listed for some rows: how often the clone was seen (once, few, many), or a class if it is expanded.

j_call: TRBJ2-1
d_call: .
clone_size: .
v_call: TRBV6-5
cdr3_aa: CASSYSNKPYNEQFF
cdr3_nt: TGTGCCAGCAGTTATTCGAATAAACCGTACAATGAGCAGTTCTTC

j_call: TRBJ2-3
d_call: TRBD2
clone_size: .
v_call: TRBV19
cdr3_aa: CASSIWTSQTDTQYF
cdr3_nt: TGTGCCAGTAGTATCTGGACTAGCCAAACAGATACGCAGTATTTT

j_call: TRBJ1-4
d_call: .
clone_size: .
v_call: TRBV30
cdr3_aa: CAWSFPGRSNEKLFF
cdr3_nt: TGTGCCTGGAGTTTTCCGGGACGGAGTAATGAAAAACTGTTTTTT

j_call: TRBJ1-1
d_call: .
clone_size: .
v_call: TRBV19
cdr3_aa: CASSSWGGTSLGTEAFF
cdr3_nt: TGTGCCAGTAGTAGTTGGGGGGGGACTAGTTTGGGCACTGAAGCTTTCTTT

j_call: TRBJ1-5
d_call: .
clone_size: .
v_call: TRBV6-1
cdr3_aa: CASTEGSPDQPQHF
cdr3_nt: TGTGCCAGCACAGAGGGCAGTCCTGATCAGCCCCAGCATTTT

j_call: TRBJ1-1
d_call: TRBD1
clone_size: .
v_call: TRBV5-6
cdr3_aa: CASSWGGTGSTEAFF
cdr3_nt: TGTGCCAGCAGCTGGGGGGGGACAGGGTCCACTGAAGCTTTCTTT

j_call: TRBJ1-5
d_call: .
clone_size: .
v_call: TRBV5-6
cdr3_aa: CASSWRGQYNQPQHF
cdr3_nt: TGTGCCAGCAGCTGGAGAGGACAGTACAATCAGCCCCAGCATTTT

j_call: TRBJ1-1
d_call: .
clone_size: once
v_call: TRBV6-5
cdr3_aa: CASSYGVWNTEAFF
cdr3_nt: TGTGCCAGCAGTTACGGGGTCTGGAACACTGAAGCTTTCTTT

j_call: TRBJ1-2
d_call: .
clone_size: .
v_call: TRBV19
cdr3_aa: CASSIDPSRAIGGYTF
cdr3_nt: TGTGCCAGTAGTATAGATCCCAGCAGGGCGATCGGCGGCTACACCTTC

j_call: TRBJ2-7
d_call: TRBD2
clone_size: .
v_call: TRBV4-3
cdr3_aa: CASSQVGPGGYEQYF
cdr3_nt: TGCGCCAGCAGCCAAGTAGGCCCGGGGGGATACGAGCAGTACTTC

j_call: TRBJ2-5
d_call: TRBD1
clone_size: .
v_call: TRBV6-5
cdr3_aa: CASSYLSGGVETQYF
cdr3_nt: TGTGCCAGCAGTTACCTATCAGGGGGCGTAGAGACCCAGTACTTC

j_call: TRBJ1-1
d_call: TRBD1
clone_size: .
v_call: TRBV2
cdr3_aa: CASRPYWGQRDTEAFF
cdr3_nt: TGTGCCAGCAGACCGTATTGGGGACAGCGGGACACTGAAGCTTTCTTT

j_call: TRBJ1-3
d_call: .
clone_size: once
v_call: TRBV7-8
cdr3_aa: CASSLGAGRSGNTIYF
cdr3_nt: TGTGCCAGCAGCTTAGGAGCAGGGAGGTCTGGAAACACCATATATTTT

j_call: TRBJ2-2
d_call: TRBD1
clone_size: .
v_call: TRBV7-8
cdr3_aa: CASSRTGRTGELFF
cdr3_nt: TGTGCCAGCAGCCGGACAGGGAGGACCGGGGAGCTGTTTTTT

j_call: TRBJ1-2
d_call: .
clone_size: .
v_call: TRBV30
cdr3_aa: CAWSVSSNYGYTF
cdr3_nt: TGTGCCTGGAGTGTGTCCAGTAACTATGGCTACACCTTC

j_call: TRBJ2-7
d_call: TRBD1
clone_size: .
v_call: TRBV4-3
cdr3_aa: CASSQDALTGVLSYEQYF
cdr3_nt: TGCGCCAGCAGCCAAGATGCCCTGACAGGGGTCCTCTCCTACGAGCAGTACTTC

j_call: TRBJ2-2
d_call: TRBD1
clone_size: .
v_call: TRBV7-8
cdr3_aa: CASSWGQTDELFF
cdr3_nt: TGTGCCAGCAGCTGGGGACAGACCGACGAGCTGTTTTTT

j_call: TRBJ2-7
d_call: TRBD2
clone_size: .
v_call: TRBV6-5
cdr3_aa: CASTRGGKPYEQYF
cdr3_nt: TGTGCCAGCACCCGGGGGGGAAAACCCTACGAGCAGTACTTC

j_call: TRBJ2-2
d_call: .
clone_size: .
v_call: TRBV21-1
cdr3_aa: CASSKAGIYNTGELFF
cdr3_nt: TGTGCCAGCAGCAAAGCGGGCATTTATAACACCGGGGAGCTGTTTTTT

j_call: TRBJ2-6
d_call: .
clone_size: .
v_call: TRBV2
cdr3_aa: CASTGTVGANVLTF
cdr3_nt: TGTGCCAGCACAGGGACTGTTGGGGCCAACGTCCTGACTTTC

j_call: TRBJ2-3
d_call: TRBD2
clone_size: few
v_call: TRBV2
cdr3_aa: CASSDGGGSTDTQYF
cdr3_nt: TGTGCCAGCAGTGATGGCGGGGGGAGCACAGATACGCAGTATTTT

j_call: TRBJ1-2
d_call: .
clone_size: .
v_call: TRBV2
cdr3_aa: CASSEATQTYGYTF
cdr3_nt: TGTGCCAGCAGTGAAGCGACGCAAACCTATGGCTACACCTTC

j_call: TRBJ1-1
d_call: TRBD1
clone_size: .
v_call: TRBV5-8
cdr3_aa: CASSLGQGNMNTEAFF
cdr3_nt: TGTGCCAGCAGCTTGGGACAGGGGAACATGAACACTGAAGCTTTCTTT

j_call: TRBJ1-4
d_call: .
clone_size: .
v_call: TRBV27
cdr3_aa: CASSTRGPGREKLFF
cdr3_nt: TGTGCCAGCAGTACCCGCGGCCCTGGCAGGGAAAAACTGTTTTTT

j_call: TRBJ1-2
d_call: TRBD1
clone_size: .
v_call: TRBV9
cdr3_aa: CASSHGGGQFYYGYTF
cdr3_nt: TGTGCCAGCAGCCATGGGGGGGGACAGTTCTACTATGGCTACACCTTC

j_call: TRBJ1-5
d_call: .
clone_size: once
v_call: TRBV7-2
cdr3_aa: CASSLVGGGPGPQHF
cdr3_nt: TGTGCCAGCAGCTTAGTGGGGGGGGGCCCTGGGCCCCAGCATTTT

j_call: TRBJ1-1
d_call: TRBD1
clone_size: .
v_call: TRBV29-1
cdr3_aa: CSANRGLNTEAFF
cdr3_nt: TGCAGCGCCAACAGGGGGTTGAACACTGAAGCTTTCTTT

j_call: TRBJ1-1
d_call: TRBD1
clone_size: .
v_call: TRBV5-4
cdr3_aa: CASSLGAPGTGKEEAFF
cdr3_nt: TGTGCCAGCAGCTTGGGAGCACCCGGGACAGGTAAAGAAGAAGCTTTCTTT

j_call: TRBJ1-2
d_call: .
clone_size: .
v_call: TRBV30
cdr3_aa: CAWSMGYGYTF
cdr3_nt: TGTGCCTGGAGTATGGGGTATGGCTACACCTTC

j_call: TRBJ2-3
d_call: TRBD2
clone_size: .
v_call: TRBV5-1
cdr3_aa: CASSSVAGGETDTQYF
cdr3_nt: TGCGCCAGCAGCTCTGTAGCGGGGGGGGAAACAGATACGCAGTATTTT

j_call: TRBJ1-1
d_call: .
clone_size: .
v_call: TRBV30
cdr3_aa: CAWSSGVNTEAFF
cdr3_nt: TGTGCCTGGAGTTCCGGGGTGAACACTGAAGCTTTCTTT

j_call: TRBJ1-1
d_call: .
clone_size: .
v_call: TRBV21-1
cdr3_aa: CASSITGTAPEAFF
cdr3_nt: TGTGCCAGCAGCATCACCGGGACAGCTCCTGAAGCTTTCTTT

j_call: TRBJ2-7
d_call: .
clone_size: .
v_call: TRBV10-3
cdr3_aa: CAIGSSSYEQYF
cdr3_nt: TGTGCCATCGGTAGCAGCTCCTACGAGCAGTACTTC

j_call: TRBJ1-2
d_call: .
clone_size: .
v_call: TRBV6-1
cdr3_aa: CASTYEYGYTF
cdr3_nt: TGTGCCAGCACCTACGAATATGGCTACACCTTC

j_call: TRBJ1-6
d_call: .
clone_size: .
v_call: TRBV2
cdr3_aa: CASSAGIYSPLHF
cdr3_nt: TGTGCCAGCAGTGCCGGGATCTATTCACCCCTCCACTTT

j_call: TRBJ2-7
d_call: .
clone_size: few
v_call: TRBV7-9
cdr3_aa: CASSADSYSYEQYF
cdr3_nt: TGTGCCAGCAGCGCGGACAGCTACTCCTACGAGCAGTACTTC

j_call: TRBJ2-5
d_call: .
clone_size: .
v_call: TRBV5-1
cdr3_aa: CASSLGGPYPYQETQYF
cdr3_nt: TGCGCCAGCAGCTTGGGCGGTCCCTACCCGTACCAAGAGACCCAGTACTTC

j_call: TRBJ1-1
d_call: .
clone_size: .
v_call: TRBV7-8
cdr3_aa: CASFRGRVIMNTEAFF
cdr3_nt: TGTGCCAGCTTTCGGGGCAGGGTAATAATGAACACTGAAGCTTTCTTT

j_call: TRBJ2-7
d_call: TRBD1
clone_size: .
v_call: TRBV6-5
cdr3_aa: CASRQGTVGPIEQYF
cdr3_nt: TGTGCCAGCCGACAGGGGACCGTAGGGCCAATCGAGCAGTACTTC

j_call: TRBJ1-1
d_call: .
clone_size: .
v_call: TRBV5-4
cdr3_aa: CASSFDQTEGTEAFF
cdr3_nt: TGTGCCAGCAGCTTCGACCAGACAGAGGGCACTGAAGCTTTCTTT

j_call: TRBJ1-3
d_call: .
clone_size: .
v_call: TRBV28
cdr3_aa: CASGTEGGGSGNTIYF
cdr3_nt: TGTGCCAGCGGGACGGAGGGAGGGGGGTCTGGAAACACCATATATTTT

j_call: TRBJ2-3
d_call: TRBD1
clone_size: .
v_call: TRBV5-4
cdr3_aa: CASSQGQGKGTDTQYF
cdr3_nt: TGTGCCAGCAGCCAGGGACAGGGGAAGGGTACAGATACGCAGTATTTT

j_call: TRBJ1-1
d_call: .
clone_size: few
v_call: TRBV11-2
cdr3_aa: CASSLEYRAGTEAFF
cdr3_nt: TGTGCCAGCAGCTTAGAATACAGGGCCGGAACTGAAGCTTTCTTT

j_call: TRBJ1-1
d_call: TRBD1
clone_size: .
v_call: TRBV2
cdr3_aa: CASRLDRGGMNTEAFF
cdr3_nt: TGTGCCAGCAGACTGGACAGGGGAGGGATGAACACTGAAGCTTTCTTT

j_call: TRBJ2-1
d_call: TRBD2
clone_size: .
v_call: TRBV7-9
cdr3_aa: CASRRSGDEQFF
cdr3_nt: TGTGCCAGCCGACGCAGCGGGGATGAGCAGTTCTTC